Only one count was recorded for the clone carrying this T cell receptor (beta chain). What it recognizes is unknown. Looked up from germline, CDR1 is SGHRS and CDR2 is YFSETQ. The CDR3 covers 14 residues. V was shortened by 1 base and J by 5 bases, with 11 bases between the two germline ends. The sample originates from a study of shared clonotypes between healthy human individuals. The data were produced by immunoSEQ multiplex PCR, yet TCRdb's version contains in-frame clones alone and is incomplete. The sample shows 2 million to 2.5 million clones, roughly 90% of them seen only once. Study-wide points: All-four-donor shared clonotypes had higher generation probabilities than non-shared clonotypes did.

The CD4+ fraction was divided into a CD45RA+ naive subset and a CD45RA-negative memory subset. Sequencing used naive CD4+ T cells from PBMCs. The subset was: CD45RA+ positively selected. The gene calls are TRBV5-1 and TRBJ2-3; D is possibly TRBD2 (6 bases). The sequence was obtained from a man between 18 and 29 years old in good health. Some clones in this sample may be carry-over from other donors' samples. CDR3 amino acids: CASSLLGGEDTQYF. The CDR3 bases are TGCGCCAGCAGCTTGTTGGGCGGGGAAGATACGCAGTATTTT.